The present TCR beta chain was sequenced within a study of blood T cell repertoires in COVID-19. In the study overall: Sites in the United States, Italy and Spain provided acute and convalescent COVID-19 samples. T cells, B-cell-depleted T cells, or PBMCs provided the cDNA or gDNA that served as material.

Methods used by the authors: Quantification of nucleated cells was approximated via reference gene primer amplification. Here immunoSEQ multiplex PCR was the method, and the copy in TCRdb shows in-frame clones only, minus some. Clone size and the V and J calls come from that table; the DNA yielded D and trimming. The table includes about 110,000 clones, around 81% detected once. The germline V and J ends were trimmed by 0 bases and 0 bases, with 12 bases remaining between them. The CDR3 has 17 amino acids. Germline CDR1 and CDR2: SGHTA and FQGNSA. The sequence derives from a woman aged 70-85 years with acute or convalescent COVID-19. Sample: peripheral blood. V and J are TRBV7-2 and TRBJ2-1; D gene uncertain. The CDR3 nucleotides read TGTGCCAGCAGCTTAGCTAGCCCGACCCTCTCCTACAATGAGCAGTTCTTC. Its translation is CASSLASPTLSYNEQFF.